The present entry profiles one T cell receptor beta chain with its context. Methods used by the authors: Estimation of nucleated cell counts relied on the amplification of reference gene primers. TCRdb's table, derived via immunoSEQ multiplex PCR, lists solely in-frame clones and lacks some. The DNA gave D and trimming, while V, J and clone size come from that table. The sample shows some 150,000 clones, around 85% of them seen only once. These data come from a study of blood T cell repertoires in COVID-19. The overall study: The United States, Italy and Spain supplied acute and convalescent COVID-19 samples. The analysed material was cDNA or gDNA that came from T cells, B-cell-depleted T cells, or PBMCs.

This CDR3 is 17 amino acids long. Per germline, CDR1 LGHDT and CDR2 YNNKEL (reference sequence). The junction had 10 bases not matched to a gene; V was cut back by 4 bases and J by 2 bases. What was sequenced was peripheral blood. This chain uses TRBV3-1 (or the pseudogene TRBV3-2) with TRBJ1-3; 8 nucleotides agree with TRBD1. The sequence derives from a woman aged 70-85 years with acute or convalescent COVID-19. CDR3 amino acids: CASSPRRTGRTGNTIYF. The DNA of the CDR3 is TGTGCCAGCAGCCCCCGAAGGACAGGGCGCACTGGAAACACCATATATTTT.